This T cell receptor beta chain originates from a study of blood T cell repertoires in COVID-19 (dated by TCRdb to about 2020). General notes on the study: Collaborator samples came from the United States, Italy and Spain and covered acute and convalescent phases of COVID-19. The material from the prospective study consisted of cDNA or gDNA derived from T cells, B-cell-depleted T cells, or PBMCs. The dataset comprised deeply sampled blood TCRbeta repertoires from subjects exposed to, actively infected with, or recovered from COVID-19. The repertoires were made available in a free public database intended to serve as a resource for research on the immune response to SARS-CoV-2. The samples were drawn from the first 160 participants of the ongoing ImmuneRACE study and from 950 to 1,500 subjects provided by 6 global collaborators. Nearly every sample came with metadata listing a de-identified subject ID, COVID-19 status, age in years and sex. Where available, HLA class I and class II types were obtained from metadata supplied by the sample provider rather than from assay-based typing.

From a lookup of the germline V gene (reference sequence), CDR1 and CDR2 are SEHNR and FQNEAQ. The trim is 1 base for V and 5 bases for J, with a gap of 9 bases between the germline ends. Spanning cysteine to phenylalanine, the CDR3 consists of 13 amino acids. Left in the record is the CDR3 DNA by itself, 39 bases read in frame from the first base. About this clone itself: What this receptor recognizes is not known. No per-base quality is available; no much larger clone lies one base away.

Broader findings and caveats from the paper: The quantity of clinical and demographic metadata differed by source and by participant and was supplied without curation.

Collaborating institutions collected whole blood in K2EDTA tubes following their own protocols. For TCRbeta analysis, collaborators shipped samples as frozen whole blood, isolated PBMCs, or DNA extracted from either of those sample types. The immunoSEQ Assay, a bias-controlled multiplex PCR, was used to amplify TCRbeta CDR3 regions from genomic DNA. The authors' pipeline ran thus. Nucleated cell counts per sample were estimated from amplification of reference gene primers within the assay. To quantify the absolute abundance of each unique TCRbeta CDR3 rearrangement, sequence reads were collapsed and filtered. For each sample, productive Simpson clonality was calculated as the square root of Simpson's diversity index over productive rearrangements. Drawn from immuneACCESS, this table holds only the in-frame rearrangements with V and J called that TCRdb kept. Clones are partly lost; checked studies trace under half to an unresolved V gene and leave the rest unexplained. From that table come the V and J calls and clone size; the DNA was used to work out D and trimming. The sample table contains about 81,000 clones; only one count was recorded for around 82% of them. Clones ranked in the top ten supply under 11% of the sample.

The clonotype originates from a man in his sixties with acute or convalescent COVID-19. The sequence joins TRBV7-9 to TRBJ2-7; the D segment cannot be called with confidence. The source material was peripheral blood. The CDR3 protein is CASSLVGWNEQYF. The sequence in DNA is TGTGCCAGCAGCTTAGTGGGCTGGAACGAGCAGTACTTC.